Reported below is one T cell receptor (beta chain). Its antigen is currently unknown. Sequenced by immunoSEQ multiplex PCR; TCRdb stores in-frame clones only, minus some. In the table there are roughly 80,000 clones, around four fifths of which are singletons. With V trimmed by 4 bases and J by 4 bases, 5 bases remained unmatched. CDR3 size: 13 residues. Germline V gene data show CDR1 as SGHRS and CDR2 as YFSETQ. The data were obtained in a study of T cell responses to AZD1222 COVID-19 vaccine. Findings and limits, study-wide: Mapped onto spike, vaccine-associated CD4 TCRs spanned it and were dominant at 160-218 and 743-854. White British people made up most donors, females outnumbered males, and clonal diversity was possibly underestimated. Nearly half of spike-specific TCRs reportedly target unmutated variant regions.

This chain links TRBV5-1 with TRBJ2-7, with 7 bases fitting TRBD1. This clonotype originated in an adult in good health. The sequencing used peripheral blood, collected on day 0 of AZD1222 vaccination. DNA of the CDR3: TGCGCCAGCAGCATCGGGACAGAGTACGAGCAGTACTTC. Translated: CASSIGTEYEQYF.